This T cell receptor (beta chain) was recorded in a study of cytomegalovirus exposure and HLA in healthy donors (TCRdb year 2017). With respect to the entire study: In an earlier analysis of some 610 of the donors, 276 Gb of sequence data and 90 million to 120 million unique TCR beta sequences from roughly 200 million T cells were reported. Roughly 290 gigabases of sequencing data and about 92 million unique TCR sequences made up an early release that covered nearly 650 HLA-typed donors. Among the approximately 430 genotyped donors, under 90% belonged to the genetic ancestry cluster associated with self-reported Caucasian donors. The study was designed to test whether signatures of past pathogen exposure could be identified by cataloging public T cell receptors. The study used immunosequencing to profile the T cell repertoires of 666 subjects and linked those repertoires to cytomegalovirus serostatus. In addition to the first cohort of roughly 670 subjects, a separate validation cohort of 120 different subjects was used. The study combined high-throughput TCR immunosequencing, statistical association of individual TCRs with disease status, and machine learning to predict cytomegalovirus infection status. To study patterns of TCR occurrence, a later analysis re-analyzed previously published TCR beta repertoires from 700 or so donors and added high-resolution HLA genotyping. Rather than using new phenotypic data, the later analysis identified candidate immune exposures from TCR beta sequences and from how often those sequences occurred across donors. An earlier analysis of 500 to 750 of the donors applied high-throughput TCR beta sequencing to assess whether each TCR beta V gene segment acted as functional or pseudogenic. Donor age, sex, ethnicity and CMV serostatus were collected together with the repertoire data. In a later genetic analysis, genome-wide SNP genotypes for about 55% of the 666 donors were used, and that subset was treated as a discovery cohort. Every discovery cohort repertoire had been produced on one sequencing platform. Both class I and class II loci were covered by HLA typing, at four-digit resolution. The number of typed donors differed by locus: roughly 620-630 for A, B, C, DRB1 and DQB1; some 500 for DQA1; approximately 600 for DPA1; and 400 to 480 for DPB1. Four to six DR-DQ haplotypes were handled as single units for association and clustering because linkage in the cohort was strong. On average, roughly 240,000 unique TCR beta nucleotide sequences were sequenced per donor among some 430 genotyped donors of the cohort, with 15% to 20% of those sequences being non-productive.

Concerning this clone: It has no known antigen specificity. The record has no base qualities; no much larger clone is one base away.

Spanning cysteine to phenylalanine, the CDR3 consists of 15 amino acids. Only CDR3 DNA is held: 45 bases, read in frame from base 1. V and J are trimmed by 0 bases and 5 bases, and the gene matches miss 7 bases of the junction. In the germline V gene, CDR1 corresponds to SGHRS and CDR2 to YFSETQ. The cohort comprised fewer than 750 healthy bone marrow donors. At the time of sampling, every cohort member was nominally healthy, though immune exposures that went unrecorded were likely present. The donor was CMV seronegative and belonged to the group of over 300 seronegative cohort members. A peripheral blood sample was collected from each donor, and TCR beta sequencing was performed on peripheral blood mononuclear cells. Genomic DNA was extracted from the blood cell samples with the Qiagen DNeasy Blood Extraction Kit. The library came from the immunoSEQ multiplex PCR assay. The multiplex PCR relied on a mix of 60 forward primers for TCR Vbeta segments and 13 reverse primers for TCR Jbeta segments. Amplification of the CDR3 region of rearranged TCR beta genes was performed with a multiplex PCR assay on genomic DNA. Amplified TCR beta libraries were sequenced as 87-base-pair reads on the Illumina HiSeq System. The published analysis was carried out like this. A later analysis counted tens of millions of unique TCR beta chains across the 550 to 750 repertoires, and some 11 million of these chains were shared by at least two donors. Raw reads were error-corrected and collapsed into unique sequences with a nearest-neighbor algorithm that merged closely related sequences to remove PCR and sequencing errors. Alignment of CDR3 sequences to IMGT reference sequences was used to assign V, D and J gene segments. For a sequence to be retained, a match of at least six nucleotides was required to both a V gene segment and a J gene segment. Rearrangements were called productive when the CDR3 lacked stop codons and stayed in frame with V and J; all others were non-productive. Following IMGT convention, CDR3 was defined as the stretch from the second conserved V-encoded cysteine to the conserved J-encoded phenylalanine. The earlier analysis of 550 to 650 of the donors excluded any sequence lacking an unambiguous match to a single V gene segment. An earlier analysis of several hundred of the donors called V segments functional above 56.7% productive rearrangements and segregating when the between-donor standard deviation exceeded 5%. A statistical classification framework was developed to diagnose cytomegalovirus status using the catalog of TCR beta chain sequences. In a later analysis, TCR nucleotide sequences were compared against IMGT/GENE-DB human TR gene sequences so that V and J genes could be assigned. In a later analysis, CDR3 sequences and most-parsimonious VDJ recombination scenarios were assigned using the TCRdist pipeline. In a later analysis, each TCR beta chain was defined by its CDR3 amino acid sequence together with its V-gene family, and reads without a unique V-gene family were excluded. To address suspected cross-contamination and a sequencing artifact, a later analysis removed approximately 600 highly shared, low-generation-probability nucleotide sequences. In a later analysis, a clonal expansion index was calculated for each public chain from normalized within-repertoire ranks of inferred template counts. A later analysis computed generation probabilities with a VDJ recombination model fitted to out-of-frame rearrangements, and checked the results against IGoR. In a later analysis, TCR-TCR, TCR-HLA and TCR-CMV co-occurrence was scored with hypergeometric tests, and a repertoire-size bias correction was applied to TCR pairs. False discovery rates were estimated in a later analysis by permuting HLA or CMV assignments 20 times. In a later analysis, co-occurring TCRs were grouped using DBSCAN, with TCRdist sequence similarity added in when clustering inside HLA-allele-positive subsets. For co-occurrence clustering, repertoires with fewer than 30,000 or more than 120,000 public chains were excluded, along with about five repertoires with anomalous nucleotide sharing. Here the immuneACCESS table is served through TCRdb, limited to in-frame sequences with V and J called. Missing clones are a known gap in these copies; in checked studies unresolved V genes cover under half, and the rest lacks a known reason. V, J and clone size derive from that table, while D and trimming were established from the DNA sequence. Present in this sample are 140,000 or so clones, 70% to 85% of which were seen just once. In total, the top ten clones hold about 3.7% of the sample.

Findings and caveats that apply to the study as a whole: A later genetic analysis associated a missense DCLRE1C variant with V-gene and J-gene trimming of TCR beta chains, and an independent cohort replicated the association. Because HLA typing was unavailable for some donors at each locus, only the typed subset was used in association tests. The classifier was reported to diagnose cytomegalovirus status with high specificity and sensitivity in both the original cohort and the validation cohort. In a later analysis, HLA-associated TCR beta chains showed more clonal expansion and lower generation probabilities than non-associated chains that were equally common. According to a later analysis, TCR association rates differed among HLA loci, with DRB1 alleles showing the most associated TCRs and HLA-C alleles showing the fewest. In an earlier analysis of 500 to 650 of the donors, most TCR beta V segments appeared in productive rearrangements about 87% or about 30% of the time, broadly matching IMGT annotations. Correlated functional status among segregating V segments might be attributable to linkage disequilibrium, but an unknown experimental factor could not be ruled out. A further reported finding was that TCR beta sequences accurately predicted the HLA-A and HLA-B alleles for most subjects in the first cohort. A group of highly shared sequence variants was considered likely to be a technical artifact of the sequencing pipeline. In vitro tests confirmed that a few of the cytomegalovirus-associated TCR beta chains recognize cytomegalovirus antigens. Some IMGT-functional V segments, including TRBV6-2 and TRBV6-3, could not be distinguished by the 87-base-pair reads and were therefore excluded. According to a later genetic analysis, donors in an Asian-associated ancestry cluster had fewer N-insertions in productive TCRs than the approximately 630-donor mean. Across donors, most TCR sequences were observed very rarely, whereas some public TCRs were present in many individuals. The study gave a list of more than 150 TCR beta chains associated with cytomegalovirus. Because counts were too low, seventeen rarely observed V segments, including chromosome 9 orphons, were excluded from the earlier analysis of fewer than 650 of the donors. For the cohort, immune exposure information was limited to CMV serostatus. Only TCR beta chains were sequenced in this cohort, and the absence of alpha or paired-chain data limited detectable features. Presence/absence analyses assumed roughly uniform sequencing depth across donors, an assumption that may not hold. In a later analysis, several top co-occurrence clusters were reported to appear linked to parvovirus B19, influenza, CMV and Epstein-Barr virus. When HLA alleles, especially DR and DQ, strongly co-occurred, TCR associations were difficult to assign to individual alleles. The authors suggested that the approach could potentially be generalized to other disease states and immunological phenotypes. In a later analysis, 16,951 TCR beta sequences were associated with specific HLA alleles at a false discovery rate of 0.05. According to a later analysis, most CMV-associated TCR beta chains appeared to be HLA-restricted, and the HLA associations seemed to be driven largely by CMV exposure.

The chain is encoded by TRBV5-1 joined to TRBJ2-5; TRBD2 matches 7 bases in the middle. The sequence was collected from a male donor in good health and CMV-seronegative. Sequencing was carried out using PBMCs. CDR3 region: CASSLVTTGGETQYF. The DNA is as follows: TGCGCCAGCAGCTTGGTTACAACCGGGGGGGAGACCCAGTACTTC.